These 20 T cell receptor beta chains were all obtained from the same sample, sequenced in a study of T cells expressing NK-cell markers. TCRdb reprocessed the 5' RACE reads, keeping one entry per CDR3 protein, no DNA. Its table lists about 460,000 distinct CDR3 sequences. Sequencing was performed on blood T cells: a sorted CD56 or NKG2C T cell subset, CD4+ or CD8+ T cells, or bulk PBMC T cells (not recorded which). These receptors originate from a woman aged 50 to 65 in good health.

The V call is TRBV15, the J call TRBJ2-1; TCRdb's assignment of TRBD1 cannot be checked, as there is no DNA. The CDR3 runs 14 residues. Germline V gene lookup returns CDR1 LNHNV and CDR2 YYDKDF (reference sequence). The CDR3 spells CATRRDTTRNEQFF.

The J gene is TRBJ2-3, the V gene TRBV5-1; the D call of TRBD2 rests on TCRdb alone, since no DNA is present to check it. This CDR3 is 16 amino acids long. Germline V lookup: CDR1 SGHRS, CDR2 YFSETQ. CDR3 protein: CASSAEMSGSTDTQYF.

This rearrangement joins TRBV3-1 to TRBJ1-1; the D call of TRBD1 rests on TCRdb alone, since no DNA is present to check it. The CDR3 extends over 15 amino acids. Germline lookup yields CDR1 LGHDT and CDR2 YNNKEL (reference sequence). CDR3 residues: CASSPGQGINTEAFF.

The rearrangement joins TRBV18 to TRBJ1-1. The CDR3 is 17 amino acids. Germline values: CDR1 KGHSH, CDR2 LQKENI. CDR3: CASSPLQLTAMNTEAFF.

The V call is TRBV2, the J call TRBJ2-1; TCRdb picks TRBD2, but there is no DNA to check that call. Germline V gene lookup returns CDR1 SNHLY and CDR2 FYNNEI. The CDR3 loop spans 15 amino acids. The CDR3 is CASSEEGWEIHEQFF. The full variable domain, with the rest looked up from reference TRBV2 and TRBJ2-1, is EPEVTQTPSHQVTQMGQEVILRCVPISNHLYFYWYRQILGQKVEFLVSFYNNEISEKSEIFDDQFSVERPDGSNFTLKIRSTKLEDSAMYFCASSEEGWEIHEQFFGPGTRLTVL.

The gene calls are TRBV6-5 and TRBJ1-1; TCRdb gives TRBD1 as the D gene, but with no DNA this cannot be confirmed. Per germline, CDR1 MNHEY and CDR2 SVGAGI. The CDR3 consists of 16 residues. CDR3 amino acids: CASSTSWGNMNTEAFF.

The chain is built from TRBV7-3 and TRBJ2-3; as DNA is missing, the TRBD1 call by TCRdb cannot be tested. CDR3 length: 16 residues. Germline lookup yields CDR1 SGHTA and CDR2 FQGTGA. CDR3: CASSVRGAVNADTQYF. Full variable domain (rest looked up from reference TRBV7-3 and TRBJ2-3): GAGVSQTPSNKVTEKGKYVELRCDPISGHTALYWYRQSLGQGPEFLIYFQGTGAADDSGLPNDRFFAVRPEGSVSTLKIQRTERGDSAVYLCASSVRGAVNADTQYFGPGTRLTVL.

The genes are TRBV7-9 and TRBJ1-2; TCRdb names TRBD1, which stays unverified in the absence of DNA. Germline CDR1 SEHNR, CDR2 FQNEAQ (reference sequence). The CDR3 totals 16 residues. The CDR3 spells CASSLPPLGANYGYTF.

The chain links TRBV3-1 to TRBJ2-1; absent DNA, TCRdb's TRBD2 call cannot be checked. The germline V gene has CDR1 LGHDT and CDR2 YNNKEL (reference sequence). This CDR3 has 17 residues. This CDR3 is CASSFLAGDGAINEQFF.

The V and J genes are TRBV5-1 and TRBJ2-3; TCRdb picks TRBD2, but there is no DNA to check that call. Germline CDR1 is SGHRS and CDR2 is YFSETQ. The CDR3 loop spans 14 amino acids. CDR3 region: CASSFASGSRTQYF.

This chain connects TRBV11-2 to TRBJ2-3; TCRdb gives TRBD1 as the D gene, but with no DNA this cannot be confirmed. The germline V gene encodes CDR1 SGHAT and CDR2 FQNNGV. This CDR3 is 15 amino acids long. The CDR3: CASSLGSRGGDTQYF.

The rearrangement links TRBV5-5 to TRBJ2-1; with no DNA, the TCRdb D assignment of TRBD2 cannot be verified. CDR3 length: 12 amino acids. Germline CDR1 reads SGHKS; CDR2 reads YYEKEE (reference sequence). Here the CDR3 reads CASSREGAEQFF.

This rearrangement joins TRBV7-9 to TRBJ1-5. This CDR3 is 16 amino acids long. CDR1 and CDR2 from the germline V gene are SEHNR and FQNEAQ (reference sequence). CDR3 in amino acids: CASSRDGRERDQPQHF.

The chain carries TRBV29-1 and TRBJ2-3. The CDR3 is 12 residues long. Germline assignment: CDR1 SQVTM and CDR2 ANQGSEA. The CDR3 protein is CSVRAETDTQYF.

This chain links TRBV7-2 with TRBJ2-2. The CDR3 runs 17 residues. Germline loops: CDR1 SGHTA, CDR2 FQGNSA. The CDR3 region is CASSFPLGSLNTGELFF.

This chain joins TRBV10-3 and TRBJ2-1; the D call from TCRdb, TRBD1, cannot be confirmed without DNA. Germline CDR1 and CDR2: ENHRY and SYGVKD. This CDR3 region has 13 residues. The CDR3: CAISSPGYNEQFF.

This sequence joins TRBV29-1 and TRBJ2-7. CDR3 length: 14 residues. Germline CDR1 reads SQVTM; CDR2 reads ANQGSEA. This chain's CDR3 is CSVVRAGGAYEQYF.

This sequence joins TRBV5-1 and TRBJ2-1; absent DNA, TCRdb's TRBD1 call cannot be checked. Germline-derived CDR1 and CDR2 are SGHRS and YFSETQ. The CDR3 spans 13 residues. The CDR3 loop is CASSSGESGEQFF.

The chain uses TRBV29-1 and TRBJ1-1. The CDR3 contains 14 residues. The germline CDR1 and CDR2 sequences are SQVTM and ANQGSEA. CDR3 sequence: CSVVRALMNTEAFF.

The chain carries TRBV10-3 and TRBJ2-1; no DNA is available, so the TRBD2 call from TCRdb remains unchecked. The germline CDR1 and CDR2 sequences are ENHRY and SYGVKD. This CDR3 has 15 amino acids. CDR3 region: CAISTLAGVRNEQFF.